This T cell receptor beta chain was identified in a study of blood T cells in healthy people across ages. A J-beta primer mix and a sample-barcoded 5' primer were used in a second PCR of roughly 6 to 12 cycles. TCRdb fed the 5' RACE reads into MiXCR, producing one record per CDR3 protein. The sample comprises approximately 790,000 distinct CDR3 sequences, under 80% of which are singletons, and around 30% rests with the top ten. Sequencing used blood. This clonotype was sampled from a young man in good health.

CDR3 DNA: TGCAGCGTTGTTGAAGGGGCATGGCAGCCCCAGCATTTT. Protein product: CSVVEGAWQPQHF. V is TRBV29-1 and J is TRBJ1-5; tentative D call: TRBD1 (5 bases). Trimming took 4 bases from V and 7 from J, leaving 14 bases between them. CDR3 length: 13 residues. Germline V gene lookup returns CDR1 SQVTM and CDR2 ANQGSEA.